This TCR beta chain was sequenced in a study of T cells in Graves' hyperthyroidism and ophthalmopathy. The CDR3 runs to 11 residues. CDR1 is SQVTM, CDR2 ANQGSEA, per germline. V lost 7 bases to trimming and J lost 7 bases, with 13 bases between them. Regions amplified from RNA transcripts were the TCR beta CDR3 regions. HTBI primers were employed in a first-round RT-PCR of the TCR CDR3. TCRdb re-derived calls from the multiplex PCR reads in MiXCR, one entry per CDR3 protein. The sample lists about 840,000 distinct CDR3 sequences; more than 30% were seen once. The sequence was collected from a man between 18 and 29 years old with Graves' hyperthyroidism. Sample: blood. This sequence joins TRBV29-1 and TRBJ1-2; a possible D gene is TRBD1 (5 bases). The CDR3, as DNA: TGCAGCGCGGGGGGGGGGGGTGGCTACACCTTC. This sequence encodes CSAGGGGGYTF.